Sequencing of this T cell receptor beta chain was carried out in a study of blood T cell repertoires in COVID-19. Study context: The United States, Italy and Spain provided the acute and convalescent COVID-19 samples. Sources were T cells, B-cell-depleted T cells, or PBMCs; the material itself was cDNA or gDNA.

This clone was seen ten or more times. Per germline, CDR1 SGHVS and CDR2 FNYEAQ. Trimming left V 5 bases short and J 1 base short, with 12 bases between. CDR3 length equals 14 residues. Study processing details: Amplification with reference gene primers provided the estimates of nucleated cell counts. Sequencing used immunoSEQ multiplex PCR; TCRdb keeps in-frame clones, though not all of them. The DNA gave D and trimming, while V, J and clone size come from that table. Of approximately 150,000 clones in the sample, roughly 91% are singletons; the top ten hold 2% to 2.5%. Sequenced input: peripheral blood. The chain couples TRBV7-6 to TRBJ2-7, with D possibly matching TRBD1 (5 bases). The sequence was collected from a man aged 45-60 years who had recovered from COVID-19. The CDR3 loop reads CASSPDAGSYEQYF. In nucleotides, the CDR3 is TGTGCCAGCAGCCCCGACGCAGGGTCCTACGAGCAGTACTTC.